This T cell receptor (beta chain) derives from a study of T cells in tuberculosis. The CDR3 extends over 14 amino acids. J lost 9 bases, V lost 7 bases, and 7 bases had no gene match. Germline V CDR1 and CDR2: SEHNR, FQNEAQ (reference sequence). After thawing and overnight rest, PBMC were stained with GMM-loaded CD1B tetramer, viability dye and anti-CD3 for sorting. CD1B tetramers were loaded with Rhodococcus equi-derived C32 glucose monomycolate. Before cryopreservation, the sorted PBMC lost their CD14-expressing monocytes. TCR-alpha and TCR-beta chains were sequenced unpaired. This table comes from immunoSEQ multiplex PCR, and its TCRdb copy is limited to in-frame clones, with some not included. This sample has tens of thousands of clones, with roughly 88% found just once.

The specimen sequenced was CD1b-GMM tetramer-negative cells sorted from PBMCs. The source is an adult woman with latent tuberculosis. The chain recombines TRBV7-9 with TRBJ1-6; 9 bases map to TRBD1. The CDR3: CASTRDRDVSPLHF. The CDR3 DNA is TGTGCCAGCACCCGGGACAGGGATGTTTCACCCCTCCACTTT.